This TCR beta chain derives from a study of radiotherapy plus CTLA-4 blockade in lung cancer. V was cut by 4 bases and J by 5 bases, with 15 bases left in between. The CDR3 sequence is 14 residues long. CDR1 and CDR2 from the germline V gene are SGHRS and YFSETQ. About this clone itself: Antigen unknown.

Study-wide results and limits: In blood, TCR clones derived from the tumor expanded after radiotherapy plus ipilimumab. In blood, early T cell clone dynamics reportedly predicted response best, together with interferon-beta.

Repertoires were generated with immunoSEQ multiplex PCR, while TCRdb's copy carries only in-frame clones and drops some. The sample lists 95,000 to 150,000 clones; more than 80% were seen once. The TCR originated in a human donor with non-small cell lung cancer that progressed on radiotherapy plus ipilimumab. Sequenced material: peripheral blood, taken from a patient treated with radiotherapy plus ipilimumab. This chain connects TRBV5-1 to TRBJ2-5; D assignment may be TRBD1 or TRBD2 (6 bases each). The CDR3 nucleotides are TGCGCCAGCAGCGGGGACGGGGGCGGCGAGACCCAGTACTTC. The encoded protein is CASSGDGGGETQYF.